This T cell receptor (beta chain) was found in a study of CD8+ T cells in alopecia areata. General study findings and limits: Across lesional scalp, and particularly alopecia totalis/universalis, clonality surpassed that of normal scalp. Compared with mice, patients displayed less clear TCR sharing, possibly for HLA-related reasons.

Note on this clone: Its specificity is not known.

It was cDNA, reverse transcribed from extracted RNA, that served as the sequencing template. Assay: immunoSEQ multiplex PCR; the TCRdb copy retains only in-frame clones and omits some. The sample carries about 150,000 clones, 55% recorded once. The clonotype was recovered from a human donor in good health. The sequencing input was CD4+ T cells sorted from blood.

In DNA, the CDR3 is TGTGCCAGCAGCCCGAACCGGGCGAACACCGGGGAGCTGTTTTTT. It yields the protein CASSPNRANTGELFF. This chain links TRBV7-9 with TRBJ2-2; D is ambiguous. The V gene lost 5 bases and the J gene lost 0 bases, with 10 bases spanning the gap. Germline-derived CDR1 and CDR2 are SEHNR and FQNEAQ (reference sequence). The CDR3 extends over 15 amino acids. The full variable domain, in which reference TRBV7-9 and TRBJ2-2 provide the parts outside the CDR3, is DTGVSQNPRHKITKRGQNVTFRCDPISEHNRLYWYRQTLGQGPEFLTYFQNEAQLEKSRLLSDRFSAERPKGSFSTLEIQRTEQGDSAMYLCASSPNRANTGELFFGEGSRLTVL.